This entry lists 4 T cell receptor beta chains sequenced from one sample in a study of T cells in Graves' hyperthyroidism and ophthalmopathy (dated by TCRdb to 2018 to 2020). Libraries were built with multiplex PCR. Sequencer: Illumina HiSeq 2000. The TCR beta CDR3 regions were amplified from the RNA transcripts. The TCR CDR3 was subjected to a first round of RT-PCR using the HTBI primer set and the Qiagen OneStep RT-PCR kit. TCRdb reprocessing: public reads trimmed at Q25 with fastp, clones called with MiXCR, in-frame beta chains kept. Under each unique CDR3 protein, matching rows form one entry showing the most common genes and DNA. For this sample there are under 350,000 distinct CDR3 sequences; approximately 22% appear just once. Together, the top ten hold less than 65% of the sample. The sample consisted of blood. These receptors came from a woman in her fifties or sixties with Graves' hyperthyroidism.

With respect to this clonotype: Just one base apart from a much larger clone, this may be a read error. V usage is TRBV12-3 or TRBV12-4 and J usage is TRBJ2-4, with D hard to call. The V end lost 5 bases, the J end lost 0 bases, and 11 bases lay between the germline ends. This CDR3 contains 15 residues. The CDR3 bases are TGTGCCAGCAGTACGTCCAGACTAGCCAAAAACATTCAGTACTTC. It is translated as CASSTSRLAKNIQYF.

This clonotype appeared many times. V usage is TRBV2 and J usage is TRBJ2-1; TRBD2 matches 12 bases. The CDR3 runs to 17 residues. Germline V gene data show CDR1 as SNHLY and CDR2 as FYNNEI. V shed 6 bases and J 5 bases; nucleotides not matched to a gene: 11. The CDR3 loop reads CASRERLTSGRNNEQFF. DNA for the CDR3: TGTGCCAGCAGGGAACGACTGACTAGCGGGAGAAACAATGAGCAGTTCTTC.

The V and J genes are TRBV3-1 and TRBJ2-5; 15 bases are a match to TRBD2. With 0 bases clipped from V and 4 bases from J, the junction kept 9 bases outside the gene matches. The CDR3 is made up of 19 amino acids. The germline gives CDR1 LGHDT, CDR2 YNNKEL (reference sequence). CDR3 sequence reads: CASSQDYRTSGGAGETQYF. The CDR3 DNA is TGTGCCAGCAGCCAAGATTATAGGACTAGCGGGGGGGCCGGAGAGACCCAGTACTTC.

This clonotype occurred a few times. The chain recombines TRBV30 with TRBJ1-1; D gene unclear. V was shortened by 3 bases and J by 1 base, with 9 bases between the two germline ends. CDR1 is GTSNPN, CDR2 SVGIG, per germline (reference sequence). This CDR3 spans 13 amino acids. DNA for the CDR3: TGTGCCTGGAGGGTAGGGCCGAACACTGAAGCTTTCTTT. Protein sequence: CAWRVGPNTEAFF.